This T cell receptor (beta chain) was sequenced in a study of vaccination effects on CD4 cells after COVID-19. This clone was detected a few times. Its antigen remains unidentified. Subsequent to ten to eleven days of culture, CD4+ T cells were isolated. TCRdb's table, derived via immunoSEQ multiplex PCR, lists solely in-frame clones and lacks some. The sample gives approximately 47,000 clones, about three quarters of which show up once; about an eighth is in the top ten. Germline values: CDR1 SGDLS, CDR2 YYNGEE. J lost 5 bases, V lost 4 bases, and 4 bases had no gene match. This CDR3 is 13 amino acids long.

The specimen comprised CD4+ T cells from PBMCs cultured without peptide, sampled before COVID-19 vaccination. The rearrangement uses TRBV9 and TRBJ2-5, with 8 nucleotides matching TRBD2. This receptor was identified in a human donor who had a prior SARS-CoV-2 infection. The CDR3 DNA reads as TGTGCCAGCAGCCCGGGACTAGTGGAGACCCAGTACTTC. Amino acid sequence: CASSPGLVETQYF.